These 13 T cell receptor beta chains were all obtained from the same sample, sequenced in a study of cytomegalovirus exposure and HLA in healthy donors. In the PCR, 60 Vbeta and 13 Jbeta primers were used. The data were produced by immunoSEQ multiplex PCR, yet TCRdb's version contains in-frame clones alone and is incomplete. Counted here are approximately 160,000 clones, approximately 78% occurring once; the ten biggest clones make up approximately 0.8%. The sequenced material came from PBMCs. The receptor source for this set is a woman aged 18-35 years in good health and CMV-seronegative.

This clone came up once. The chain combines TRBV7-9 with TRBJ2-5; D not resolved. The closer fit of TRBJ2-7 to the DNA end suggests the J call may be wrong. This CDR3 spans 14 amino acids. The germline gives CDR1 SEHNR, CDR2 FQNEAQ (reference sequence). DNA for the CDR3: TGTGCCAGCAGCTTAGACGGTCCGTTGTACGAGCAGTACTTC. Residues: CASSLDGPLYEQYF.

V is TRBV5-6 and J is TRBJ2-7; unclear D gene. The V end was cut by 3 bases, the J end by 3 bases, with 13 bases between. The CDR3 totals 14 residues. CDR1 is SGHDT, CDR2 YYEEEE, per germline. CDR3 in amino acids: CASSSSSISYEQYF. CDR3 nucleotides: TGTGCCAGCAGCTCTTCCTCAATTAGCTACGAGCAGTACTTC.

The chain couples TRBV19 to TRBJ2-1, with a tentative D call TRBD1 (7 bases). The CDR3 consists of 16 residues. CDR1 LNHDA and CDR2 SQIVND come from the germline V gene (reference sequence). V lost 3 bases and J lost 5, with 17 bases in between. CDR3 sequence: CASSILGAGGNNEQFF. CDR3 sequence (DNA): TGTGCCAGTAGTATTTTAGGGGCAGGGGGGAACAATGAGCAGTTCTTC. Full variable domain (missing parts from reference TRBV19 and TRBJ2-1): DGGITQSPKYLFRKEGQNVTLSCEQNLNHDAMYWYRQDPGQGLRLIYYSQIVNDFQKGDIAEGYSVSREKKESFPLTVTSAQKNPTAFYLCASSILGAGGNNEQFFGPGTRLTVL.

Only a few counts were recorded for this clone. The V and J genes are TRBV6-4 and TRBJ2-1; the D is unclear. Germline lookup yields CDR1 MRHNA and CDR2 SNTAGT. The CDR3 totals 14 residues. The V end lost 4 bases, the J end lost 8 bases, and 15 bases lay between the germline ends. CDR3 sequence reads: CASSGGDSFDEQFF. The CDR3 coding sequence is TGTGCCAGCAGTGGAGGTGACTCGTTCGATGAGCAGTTCTTC.

This clone was seen a few times. V and J are TRBV11-3 and TRBJ1-1, with D possibly matching TRBD1 (6 bases). Germline V gene sequence: CDR1 SGHNT, CDR2 YENEEA. This CDR3 contains 18 residues. The V end lost 1 base, the J end lost 4 bases, and 22 bases lay between the germline ends. CDR3 coding DNA: TGTGCCAGCAGCTTAGCCCTTAGGACAGCCTTTGGGGGCACTGAAGCTTTCTTT. Translating gives CASSLALRTAFGGTEAFF.

The chain joins TRBV6-1 to TRBJ2-5; perhaps TRBD1 as D (6 bases). This CDR3 is built from 14 residues. Germline V gives CDR1 MNHNS, CDR2 SASEGT. The germline V and J ends were trimmed by 8 bases and 1 base, with 14 bases remaining between them. For the CDR3, the DNA is TGTGCCAGCCGTCGGACAGCTCCCCAAGAGACCCAGTACTTC. Its translation: CASRRTAPQETQYF.

V and J are TRBV5-4 and TRBJ2-7; D is unclear. This CDR3 has 14 amino acids. CDR1 is SGHNT and CDR2 is YYREEE in the germline V gene (reference sequence). The V end lost 0 bases, the J end lost 2 bases, and 9 bases lay between the germline ends. CDR3: CASSLEPRAYEQYF. CDR3 nucleotide sequence: TGTGCCAGCAGCTTGGAGCCTCGGGCCTACGAGCAGTACTTC.

The chain is built from TRBV11-3 and TRBJ2-3; 8 positions match TRBD1. CDR1 SGHNT and CDR2 YENEEA come from the germline V gene. The V segment lost 1 base and the J segment 4 bases; nucleotides outside the gene matches: 10. There are 17 residues in the CDR3. CDR3 sequence (DNA): TGTGCCAGCAGCTTAGTGATCGACAGGGGTAGTGCAGATACGCAGTATTTT. Translated: CASSLVIDRGSADTQYF.

The gene calls are TRBV4-1 and TRBJ2-3; the match to TRBD2 covers 14 bases. The CDR3 totals 15 residues. The J segment lost 9 bases and the V segment lost 4 bases, leaving 6 bases of the junction unmatched. Looked up from germline, CDR1 is MGHRA and CDR2 is YSYEKL. CDR3 coding DNA: TGCGCCAGCAGCCCTCCTTGGACTAGCGGGAGGACGCAGTATTTT. This gives the protein CASSPPWTSGRTQYF.

Turning to this clone: Sequence at one end of the junction differs from germline and may be a read error. The chain has TRBV7-9 and TRBJ2-1; TRBD2 matches at 7 bases. Germline V gene data show CDR1 as SEHNR and CDR2 as FQNEAQ (reference sequence). The CDR3 contains 12 residues. CDR3 amino acids: CSSSLAPGLPVF. In nucleotides, the CDR3 is TGTTCCAGCAGCTTAGCCCCGGGACTACCAGTCTTC.

A remark on this clone: Sequence at one end of the junction differs from germline and may be a read error. This specimen includes other DNA sequences encoding the same CDR3. This sequence joins TRBV28 and TRBJ1-1, with D perhaps matching TRBD1 (5 bases). This CDR3 is 14 amino acids long. CDR1 and CDR2 from the germline V gene are MDHEN and SYDVKM. The CDR3 nucleotides read TGTGCCAGCAAAGGGGCTTTCTACCGGCCTGAAGCCTTCTTT. Translating it yields CASKGAFYRPEAFF.

This clone appeared a single time. This rearrangement joins TRBV28 to TRBJ1-5; D gene unclear. The germline CDR1 and CDR2 sequences are MDHEN and SYDVKM. The CDR3 contains 14 residues. The V and J ends lost 4 bases and 1 base respectively, with 8 bases between them. The CDR3 protein is CASSWSTSNQPQHF. DNA for the CDR3: TGTGCCAGCAGTTGGAGCACGAGCAATCAGCCCCAGCATTTT.

A few counts support this clone. V usage is TRBV6-1 and J usage is TRBJ2-5; no clear D gene. Germline CDR1 reads MNHNS; CDR2 reads SASEGT. The CDR3 is 14 amino acids. V was pared by 6 bases and J by 2 bases, with 13 bases between. Here the CDR3 reads CASRRDDWQETQYF. CDR3 in DNA: TGTGCCAGCAGGAGAGATGACTGGCAAGAGACCCAGTACTTC.